Below are 15 T cell receptor beta chains sequenced from a single sample in a study of blood T cell repertoires in COVID-19. Assay used: immunoSEQ multiplex PCR; TCRdb lists only in-frame clones, some missing. This sample yields some 94,000 clones, of which about 89% are seen a single time; 1.1% belongs to the top ten. Sequencing was performed on peripheral blood. The receptors here all came from a human donor in a cohort sampled during active COVID-19.

The chain employs TRBV30 and TRBJ1-1, with D maybe TRBD1 (6 bases). Trimming left V 0 bases short and J 0 bases short, with 17 bases between. The CDR3 spans 17 residues. Germline CDR1 is GTSNPN and CDR2 is SVGIG (reference sequence). The CDR3 DNA sequence: TGTGCCTGGAGTGTAGGATGGCAGGGGCGGGTGAACACTGAAGCTTTCTTT. This encodes CAWSVGWQGRVNTEAFF.

This sequence joins TRBV27 and TRBJ2-7; D not certain. This CDR3 contains 15 residues. Trimming removed 5 bases from V and 3 bases from J, with 17 bases in between. The germline V gene encodes CDR1 MNHEY and CDR2 SMNVEV (reference sequence). CDR3 loop: CASSPTAMINYEQYF. The CDR3 DNA sequence: TGTGCCAGCAGTCCCACAGCCATGATAAACTACGAGCAGTACTTC.

This chain connects TRBV28 to TRBJ2-1, with D possibly TRBD2 on 6 matching bases. This CDR3 region has 18 residues. Germline loops: CDR1 MDHEN, CDR2 SYDVKM. Trimming removed 3 bases at V and 0 bases at J, with 18 bases between. CDR3 bases: TGTGCCAGCAGTTTGTGGGGGGTGGGGATGGGCTCCTACAATGAGCAGTTCTTC. It specifies CASSLWGVGMGSYNEQFF.

This chain links TRBV11-2 with TRBJ2-2, with D tentatively TRBD2 (7 bases). The V and J ends lost 7 bases and 2 bases respectively, with 17 bases between them. The CDR3 consists of 16 residues. Germline assignment: CDR1 SGHAT and CDR2 FQNNGV. CDR3 amino acids: CASIRGGGANTGELFF. CDR3 nucleotide sequence: TGTGCCAGCATCCGAGGAGGGGGGGCAAACACCGGGGAGCTGTTTTTT.

The chain recombines TRBV27 with TRBJ2-1, with TRBD2 identical over 9 bases. CDR1 and CDR2 from the germline V gene are MNHEY and SMNVEV (reference sequence). V trimming: 7 bases; J trimming: 2 bases; junction bases outside the gene matches: 12. The CDR3 sequence is 17 residues long. This CDR3 reads CASTQTSGWGPYNEQFF. In DNA form, the CDR3 reads TGTGCCAGCACCCAGACTAGCGGATGGGGGCCCTACAATGAGCAGTTCTTC.

The V and J genes are TRBV19 and TRBJ1-2; TRBD1 matches at 9 bases. CDR3 length: 14 amino acids. Germline V gene data show CDR1 as LNHDA and CDR2 as SQIVND (reference sequence). The V gene end was trimmed by 7 bases and the J gene end by 3 bases; junction bases not matched to a gene: 6. The CDR3 sequence is CASNLRDRDYGYTF. CDR3 in DNA: TGTGCCAGTAATCTCCGGGACAGGGACTATGGCTACACCTTC. The full variable domain, rest sourced from reference TRBV19 and TRBJ1-2, is DGGITQSPKYLFRKEGQNVTLSCEQNLNHDAMYWYRQDPGQGLRLIYYSQIVNDFQKGDIAEGYSVSREKKESFPLTVTSAQKNPTAFYLCASNLRDRDYGYTFGSGTRLTVV.

V is TRBV9 and J is TRBJ2-7; D not resolved. The CDR3 runs to 14 residues. V was trimmed by 2 bases and J by 6 bases, leaving 15 bases between them. In germline, CDR1 is SGDLS, CDR2 YYNGEE. The CDR3 bases are TGTGCCAGCAGCGTGGCCGGTTCCTCGGGCGAGCAGTACTTC. It codes for CASSVAGSSGEQYF.

The rearrangement joins TRBV9 to TRBJ2-5; 10 bases are a match to TRBD1. The junction had 2 bases not matched to a gene; V was cut back by 2 bases and J by 4 bases. CDR3 length: 14 residues. Per the germline V gene, CDR1 is SGDLS and CDR2 is YYNGEE. CDR3 residues: CASSVRDRGETQYF. The CDR3 nucleotides read TGTGCCAGCAGCGTTCGGGACAGGGGAGAGACCCAGTACTTC.

The CDR3, as DNA: TGTGCCAGCACTGCCGCGGGCTCTGGAAACACCATATATTTT. This sequence encodes CASTAAGSGNTIYF. The chain links TRBV25-1 to TRBJ1-3, with D unclear. The CDR3 contains 14 residues. Looked up from germline, CDR1 is MGHDK and CDR2 is SYGVNS. V dropped 7 bases and J dropped 0 bases, with 10 bases sitting between them. The full variable domain, with the rest looked up from reference TRBV25-1 and TRBJ1-3, is EADIYQTPRYLVIGTGKKITLECSQTMGHDKMYWYQQDPGMELHLIHYSYGVNSTEKGDLSSESTVSRIRTEHFPLTLESARPSHTSQYLCASTAAGSGNTIYFGEGSWLTVV.

This clone was detected only a few times. CDR3 sequence: CASSYSSQLTRSPLHF. In nucleotides, the CDR3 is TGTGCCAGCAGTTACTCGAGTCAACTCACCCGATCACCCCTCCACTTT. The chain employs TRBV6-6 and TRBJ1-6; no clear D. This CDR3 region has 16 residues. CDR1 is MNHNY and CDR2 is SVGAGI in the germline V gene (reference sequence). Trimming removed 0 bases from V and 10 bases from J, with 16 bases in between.

The rearrangement joins TRBV29-1 to TRBJ2-7, with 14 bases lining up with TRBD2. The CDR3 loop spans 14 amino acids. Germline V CDR1 and CDR2: SQVTM, ANQGSEA. The trim removed 4 bases at V and 7 bases at J, leaving 6 bases unmatched. CDR3: CSVAGLAGEGEQYF. In nucleotides, the CDR3 is TGCAGCGTTGCGGGACTAGCGGGAGAGGGGGAGCAGTACTTC.

The V gene is TRBV28, the J gene TRBJ1-2; tentatively, D is TRBD1 (6 bases). The CDR3 runs 14 residues. The germline V gene has CDR1 MDHEN and CDR2 SYDVKM. Trimming left V 6 bases short and J 2 bases short, with 13 bases between. The CDR3 loop reads CASRDHRVNYGYTF. The CDR3, as DNA: TGTGCCAGCAGGGACCACAGGGTCAACTATGGCTACACCTTC.

The chain links TRBV30 to TRBJ2-1; TRBD2 aligns across 8 bases. The junction had 11 bases not matched to a gene; V was cut back by 2 bases and J by 8 bases. The CDR3 runs to 15 residues. The germline V gene encodes CDR1 GTSNPN and CDR2 SVGIG (reference sequence). CDR3 coding DNA: TGTGCCTGGAGTAGGAGCGGGAGACGTAATGATGAGCAGTTCTTC. Translation: CAWSRSGRRNDEQFF. Based on the CDR3 plus reference TRBV30 and TRBJ2-1, the full variable domain is SQTIHQWPATLVQPVGSPLSLECTVEGTSNPNLYWYRQAAGRGLQLLFYSVGIGQISSEVPQNLSASRPQDRQFILSSKKLLLSDSGFYLCAWSRSGRRNDEQFFGPGTRLTVL.

This sequence joins TRBV5-1 and TRBJ2-1; TRBD1 agrees at 11 bases. The CDR3 sequence is 14 residues long. J lost 9 bases, V lost 4 bases, and 6 bases had no gene match. The germline gives CDR1 SGHRS, CDR2 YFSETQ. The CDR3 coding sequence is TGCGCCAGCAGCACTGGGACAGGGGGTGTTGAGCAGTTCTTC. It is translated as CASSTGTGGVEQFF.

Turning to this clone: This same CDR3 is encoded by further DNA sequences in the sample. The rearrangement joins TRBV5-1 to TRBJ2-5, with a possible D match to TRBD1 (5 bases). The germline V gene has CDR1 SGHRS and CDR2 YFSETQ. The V and J ends lost 0 bases and 2 bases respectively, with 8 bases between them. The CDR3 length is 14 residues. The CDR3 nucleotides read TGCGCCAGCAGCTTGGGACAGACACAAGAGACCCAGTACTTC. It codes for CASSLGQTQETQYF.